The 8 T cell receptor beta chains in this list originate from one sample, sequenced in a study of cytomegalovirus exposure and HLA in healthy donors. It was with 60 Vbeta and 13 Jbeta primers that the PCR ran. TCRdb's table, derived via immunoSEQ multiplex PCR, lists solely in-frame clones and lacks some. The sample includes tens of thousands of clones, around 70% of them seen just once. Sequenced input: PBMCs. These receptors were obtained from a woman in her 50s in good health and CMV-seropositive.

J is TRBJ1-5 and V is TRBV19, with TRBD1 as a possible D gene (6 bases). The CDR3 spans 13 residues. Germline CDR1 reads LNHDA; CDR2 reads SQIVND (reference sequence). Trimming removed 3 bases from V and 5 bases from J, with 8 bases in between. The CDR3 nucleotides read TGTGCCAGTAGTATCTCAGGGGATCAGCCCCAGCATTTT. As protein: CASSISGDQPQHF. The full variable domain, with the rest looked up from reference TRBV19 and TRBJ1-5, is DGGITQSPKYLFRKEGQNVTLSCEQNLNHDAMYWYRQDPGQGLRLIYYSQIVNDFQKGDIAEGYSVSREKKESFPLTVTSAQKNPTAFYLCASSISGDQPQHFGDGTRLSIL.

This chain links TRBV7-2 with TRBJ2-1; D might be TRBD2 (6 bases). Per the germline V gene, CDR1 is SGHTA and CDR2 is FQGNSA. V lost 6 bases to trimming and J lost 15 bases, with 18 bases between them. This CDR3 has 12 amino acids. CDR3 protein: CASRPLWDFPFF. The CDR3, as DNA: TGTGCCAGCAGGCCACTGTGGGACTTTCCGTTCTTC.

The chain has TRBV2 and TRBJ2-3; 9 bases align to TRBD2. Germline loops: CDR1 SNHLY, CDR2 FYNNEI. Trimming removed 9 bases from V and 4 bases from J; junction bases left unmatched: 5. CDR3 length equals 13 residues. CDR3 sequence: CASSGSPPDTQYF. In DNA, the CDR3 is TGTGCCAGTAGCGGGAGTCCCCCAGATACGCAGTATTTT.

The chain links TRBV6-1 to TRBJ1-2; D gene uncertain. The CDR3 has 14 residues. Trimming took off 7 bases at V and 2 bases at J, with 14 bases between the two ends. Germline lookup yields CDR1 MNHNS and CDR2 SASEGT. Here the CDR3 DNA reads TGTGCCAGCACTTTTGGAGGGTTCAACTATGGCTACACCTTC. This encodes CASTFGGFNYGYTF.

V is TRBV10-2 and J is TRBJ1-5, with D maybe TRBD1 (6 bases). V was cut by 4 bases and J by 2 bases, with 6 bases left in between. The CDR3 runs 13 residues. Germline lookup yields CDR1 WSHSY and CDR2 SAAADI. CDR3 DNA sequence: TGCGCCAGCAGTGGACAGGGCAATCAGCCCCAGCATTTT. This translates into CASSGQGNQPQHF.

The rearrangement joins TRBV28 to TRBJ2-7, with 9 nucleotides matching TRBD2. The CDR3 loop spans 15 amino acids. Germline lookup yields CDR1 MDHEN and CDR2 SYDVKM. Trimming took 3 bases from V and 3 from J; bases not matched to a gene: 6. Written as DNA, the CDR3 is TGTGCCAGCAGTTTGTGGACTAGCGCAGTCTACGAGCAGTACTTC. As protein: CASSLWTSAVYEQYF. The full variable domain, rest sourced from reference TRBV28 and TRBJ2-7, is DVKVTQSSRYLVKRTGEKVFLECVQDMDHENMFWYRQDPGLGLRLIYFSYDVKMKEKGDIPEGYSVSREKKERFSLILESASTNQTSMYLCASSLWTSAVYEQYFGPGTRLTVT.

This clone was observed a few times. V is TRBV5-6 and J is TRBJ2-5, with D possibly being TRBD2 (6 bases). Per germline, CDR1 SGHDT and CDR2 YYEEEE. V was trimmed by 0 bases and J by 4 bases, leaving 16 bases between them. The CDR3 length is 16 residues. In DNA form, the CDR3 reads TGTGCCAGCAGCTTGGGGACCGGGGACTTCCCAGAGACCCAGTACTTC. Its protein is CASSLGTGDFPETQYF.

CDR3 protein: CASTKDRRKVRGTNEKLFF. CDR3 nucleotides: TGTGCCAGCACGAAGGACAGGCGGAAAGTTCGGGGAACTAATGAAAAACTGTTTTTT. V gene TRBV28 combines with J gene TRBJ1-4; 7 bases map to TRBD1. Per the germline V gene, CDR1 is MDHEN and CDR2 is SYDVKM. With V trimmed by 7 bases and J by 1 base, 18 bases remained unmatched. This CDR3 comprises 19 residues.